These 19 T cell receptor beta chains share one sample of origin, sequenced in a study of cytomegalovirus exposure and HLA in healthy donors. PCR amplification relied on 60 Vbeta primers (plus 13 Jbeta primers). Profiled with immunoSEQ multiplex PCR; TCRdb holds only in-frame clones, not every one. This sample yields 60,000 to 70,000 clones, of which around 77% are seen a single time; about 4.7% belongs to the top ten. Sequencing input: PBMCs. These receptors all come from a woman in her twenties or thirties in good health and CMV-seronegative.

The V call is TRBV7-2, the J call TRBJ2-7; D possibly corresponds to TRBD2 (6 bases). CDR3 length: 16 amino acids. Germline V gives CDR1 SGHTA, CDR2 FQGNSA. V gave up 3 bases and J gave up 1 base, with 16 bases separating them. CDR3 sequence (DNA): TGTGCCAGCAGCTTCGATACCGGGACTGGGTCCTACGAGCAGTACTTC. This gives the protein CASSFDTGTGSYEQYF.

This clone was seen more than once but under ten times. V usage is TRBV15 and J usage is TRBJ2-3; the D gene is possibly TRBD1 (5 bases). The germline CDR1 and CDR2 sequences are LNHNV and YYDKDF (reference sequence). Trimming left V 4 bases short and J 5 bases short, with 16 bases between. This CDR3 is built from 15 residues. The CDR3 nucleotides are TGTGCCACCAGCACCGACAGCCTAGTGGTAGATACGCAGTATTTT. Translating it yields CATSTDSLVVDTQYF. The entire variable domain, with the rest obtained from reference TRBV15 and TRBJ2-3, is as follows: DAMVIQNPRYQVTQFGKPVTLSCSQTLNHNVMYWYQQKSSQAPKLLFHYYDKDFNNEADTPDNFQSRRPNTSFCFLDIRSPGLGDTAMYLCATSTDSLVVDTQYFGPGTRLTVL.

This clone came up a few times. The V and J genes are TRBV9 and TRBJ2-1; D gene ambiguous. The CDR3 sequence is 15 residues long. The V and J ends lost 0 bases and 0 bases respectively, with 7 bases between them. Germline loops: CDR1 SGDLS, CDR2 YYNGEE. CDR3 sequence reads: CASSVGSPSYNEQFF. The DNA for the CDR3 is TGTGCCAGCAGCGTAGGGAGCCCCTCCTACAATGAGCAGTTCTTC.

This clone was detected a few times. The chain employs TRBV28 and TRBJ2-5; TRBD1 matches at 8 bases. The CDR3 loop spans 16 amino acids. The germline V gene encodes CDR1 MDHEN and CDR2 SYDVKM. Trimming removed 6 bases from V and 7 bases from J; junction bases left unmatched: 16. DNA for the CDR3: TGTGCCAGCAGCCATCCCGGGACAGGCGCTTTGGGGACCCAGTACTTC. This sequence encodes CASSHPGTGALGTQYF.

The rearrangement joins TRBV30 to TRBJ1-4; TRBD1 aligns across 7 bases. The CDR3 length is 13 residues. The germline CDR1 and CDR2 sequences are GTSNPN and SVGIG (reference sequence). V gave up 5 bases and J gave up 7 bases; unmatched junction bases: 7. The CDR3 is CAWSHRGGEKLFF. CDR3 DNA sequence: TGTGCCTGGTCGCACAGGGGTGGTGAAAAACTGTTTTTT.

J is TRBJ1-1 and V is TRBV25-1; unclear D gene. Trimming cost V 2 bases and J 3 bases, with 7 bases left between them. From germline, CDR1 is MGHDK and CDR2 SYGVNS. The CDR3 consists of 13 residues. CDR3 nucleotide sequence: TGTGCCAGCAGTGAAGGGCCCGACACTGAAGCTTTCTTT. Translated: CASSEGPDTEAFF. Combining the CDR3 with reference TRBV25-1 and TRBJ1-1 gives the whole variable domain EADIYQTPRYLVIGTGKKITLECSQTMGHDKMYWYQQDPGMELHLIHYSYGVNSTEKGDLSSESTVSRIRTEHFPLTLESARPSHTSQYLCASSEGPDTEAFFGQGTRLTVV.

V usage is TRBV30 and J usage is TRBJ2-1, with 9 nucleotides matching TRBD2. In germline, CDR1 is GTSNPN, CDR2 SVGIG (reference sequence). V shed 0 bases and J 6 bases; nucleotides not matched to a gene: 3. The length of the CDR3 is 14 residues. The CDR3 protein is CAWSVGREGNEQFF. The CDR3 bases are TGTGCCTGGAGTGTAGGGCGGGAGGGCAATGAGCAGTTCTTC.

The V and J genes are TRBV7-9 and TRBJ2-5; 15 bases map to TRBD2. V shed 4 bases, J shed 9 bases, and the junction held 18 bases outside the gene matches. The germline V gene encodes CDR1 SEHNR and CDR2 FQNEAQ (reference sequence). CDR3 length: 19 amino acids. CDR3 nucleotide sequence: TGTGCCAGCAGCTCCCGGACTAGCGGGGGGGCCGCGGTTCGGAGAGCCCAGTACTTC. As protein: CASSSRTSGGAAVRRAQYF.

CDR3 sequence reads: CASSPSDRAGANVLTF. CDR3 nucleotides: TGTGCCAGCTCACCATCGGACAGGGCCGGGGCCAACGTCCTGACTTTC. The chain carries TRBV18 and TRBJ2-6; 8 bases line up with TRBD1. CDR1 KGHSH and CDR2 LQKENI come from the germline V gene. V shed 2 bases and J 4 bases; nucleotides not matched to a gene: 4. This CDR3 has 16 residues.

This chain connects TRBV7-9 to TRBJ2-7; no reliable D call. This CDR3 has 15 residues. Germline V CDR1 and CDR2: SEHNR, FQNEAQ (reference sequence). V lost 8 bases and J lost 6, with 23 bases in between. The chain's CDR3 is CASASGPASSSEQYF. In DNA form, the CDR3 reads TGTGCCAGCGCCTCCGGCCCAGCTAGTTCGAGCGAGCAGTACTTC.

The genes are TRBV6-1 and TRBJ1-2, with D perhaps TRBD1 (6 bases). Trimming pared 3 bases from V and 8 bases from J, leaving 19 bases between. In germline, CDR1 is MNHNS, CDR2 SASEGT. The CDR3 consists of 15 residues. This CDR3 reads CASSELQGRRKGYTF. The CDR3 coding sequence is TGTGCCAGCAGTGAGTTACAGGGTCGCAGAAAGGGCTACACCTTC.

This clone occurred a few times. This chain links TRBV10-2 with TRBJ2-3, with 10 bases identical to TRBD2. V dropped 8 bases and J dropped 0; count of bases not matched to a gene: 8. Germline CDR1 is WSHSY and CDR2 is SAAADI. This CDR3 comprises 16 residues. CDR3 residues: CASGSGTSDSTDTQYF. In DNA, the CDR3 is TGCGCCAGCGGCAGCGGGACTAGCGACAGCACAGATACGCAGTATTTT.

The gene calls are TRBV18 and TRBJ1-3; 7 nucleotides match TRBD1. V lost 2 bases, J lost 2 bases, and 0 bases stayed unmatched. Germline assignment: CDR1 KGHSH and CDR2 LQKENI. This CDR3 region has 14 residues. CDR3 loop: CASSPDRAGNTIYF. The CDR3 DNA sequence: TGTGCCAGCTCACCAGACAGGGCTGGAAACACCATATATTTT.

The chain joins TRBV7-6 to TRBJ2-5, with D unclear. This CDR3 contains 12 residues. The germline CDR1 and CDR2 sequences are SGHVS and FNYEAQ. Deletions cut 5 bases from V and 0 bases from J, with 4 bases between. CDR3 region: CASSPDQETQYF. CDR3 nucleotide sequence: TGTGCCAGCAGCCCAGACCAAGAGACCCAGTACTTC.

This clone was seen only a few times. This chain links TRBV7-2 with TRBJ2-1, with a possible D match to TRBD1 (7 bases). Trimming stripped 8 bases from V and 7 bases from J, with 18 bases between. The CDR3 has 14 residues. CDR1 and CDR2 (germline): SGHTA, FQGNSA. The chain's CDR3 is CASAAIQGGNEQFF. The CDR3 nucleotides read TGTGCCAGCGCAGCCATTCAGGGGGGAAATGAGCAGTTCTTC.

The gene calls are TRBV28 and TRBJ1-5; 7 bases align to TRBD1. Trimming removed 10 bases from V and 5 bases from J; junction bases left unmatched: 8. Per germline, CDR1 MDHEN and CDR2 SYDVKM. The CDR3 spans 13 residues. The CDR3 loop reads CATGQEAYQPQHF. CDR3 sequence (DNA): TGTGCCACCGGACAGGAGGCCTATCAGCCCCAGCATTTT.

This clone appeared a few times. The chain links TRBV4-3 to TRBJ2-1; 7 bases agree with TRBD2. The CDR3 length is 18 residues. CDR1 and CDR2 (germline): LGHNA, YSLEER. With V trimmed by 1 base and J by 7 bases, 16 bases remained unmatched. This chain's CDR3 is CASSQVNSGVGLGNEQFF. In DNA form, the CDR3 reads TGCGCCAGCAGCCAAGTGAACAGCGGGGTAGGGTTGGGTAATGAGCAGTTCTTC.

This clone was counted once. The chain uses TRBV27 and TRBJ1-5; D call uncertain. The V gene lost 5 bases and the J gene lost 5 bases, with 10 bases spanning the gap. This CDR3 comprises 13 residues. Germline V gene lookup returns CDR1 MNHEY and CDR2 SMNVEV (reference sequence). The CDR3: CASSPVPYQPQHF. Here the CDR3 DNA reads TGTGCCAGCAGTCCGGTCCCTTATCAGCCCCAGCATTTT.

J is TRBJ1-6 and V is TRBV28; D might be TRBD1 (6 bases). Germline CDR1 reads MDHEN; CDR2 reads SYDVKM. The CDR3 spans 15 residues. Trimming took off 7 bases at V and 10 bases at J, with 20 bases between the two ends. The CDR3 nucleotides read TGTGCCAGCATCCTCAGAGGACAGCCGGGGTCACCCCTCCACTTT. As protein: CASILRGQPGSPLHF. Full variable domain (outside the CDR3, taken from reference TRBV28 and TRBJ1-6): DVKVTQSSRYLVKRTGEKVFLECVQDMDHENMFWYRQDPGLGLRLIYFSYDVKMKEKGDIPEGYSVSREKKERFSLILESASTNQTSMYLCASILRGQPGSPLHFGNGTRLTVT.